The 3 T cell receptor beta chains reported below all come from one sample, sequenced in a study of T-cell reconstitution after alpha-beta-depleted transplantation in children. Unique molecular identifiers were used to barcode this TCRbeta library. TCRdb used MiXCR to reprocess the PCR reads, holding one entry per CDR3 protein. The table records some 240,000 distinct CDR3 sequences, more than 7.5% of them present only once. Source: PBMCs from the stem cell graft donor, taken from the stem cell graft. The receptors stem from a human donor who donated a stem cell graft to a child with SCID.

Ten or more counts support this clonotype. This CDR3 is CASSYSRRRTEAFF. CDR3 DNA sequence: TGTGCCAGCAGTTATAGTCGCAGGAGGACTGAAGCTTTCTTT. The chain recombines TRBV6-5 with TRBJ1-1; no clear D. The germline V gene has CDR1 MNHEY and CDR2 SVGAGI. Trimming took 3 bases from V and 5 from J, leaving 13 bases between them. The CDR3 spans 14 residues.

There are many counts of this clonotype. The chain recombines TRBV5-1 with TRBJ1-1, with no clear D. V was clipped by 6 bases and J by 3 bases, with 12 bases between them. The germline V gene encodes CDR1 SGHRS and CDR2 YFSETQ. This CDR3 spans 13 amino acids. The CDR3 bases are TGCGCCAGCAACAGTCTTCGTGACACTGAAGCTTTCTTT. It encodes CASNSLRDTEAFF.

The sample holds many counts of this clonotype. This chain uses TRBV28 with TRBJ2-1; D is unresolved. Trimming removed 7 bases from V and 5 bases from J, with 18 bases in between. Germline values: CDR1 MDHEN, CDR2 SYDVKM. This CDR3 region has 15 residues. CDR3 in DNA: TGTGCCAGCAACGAAATAGCACCCCCGAACAATGAGCAGTTCTTC. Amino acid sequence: CASNEIAPPNNEQFF.